The present TCR beta chain was sequenced within a study of blood T cell repertoires in COVID-19. Across the study: Specimens from acute and convalescent COVID-19 originated in the United States, Italy and Spain. Sources were T cells, B-cell-depleted T cells, or PBMCs; the material itself was cDNA or gDNA.

Original handling: Reference gene primer amplification yielded estimated nucleated cell counts. The protocol was immunoSEQ multiplex PCR, while the TCRdb copy is restricted to in-frame clones and leaves out a portion. The DNA gave D and trimming, while V, J and clone size come from that table. The sample consists of about 55,000 clones, 80% to 85% of them appearing once. The CDR3 loop spans 16 amino acids. The germline V gene encodes CDR1 MNHEY and CDR2 SVGAGI. V lost 0 bases and J 1 base, leaving 12 bases between the germline ends. The TCR originated in a human donor in a cohort sampled during active or convalescent COVID-19. V is TRBV6-5 and J is TRBJ1-2, with D unresolved. Material for sequencing was peripheral blood. The CDR3 protein is CASSYSDARGNYGYTF. CDR3 nucleotide sequence: TGTGCCAGCAGTTACTCAGACGCCCGGGGTAACTATGGCTACACCTTC.